These 7 T cell receptor beta chains were all obtained from the same sample, sequenced in a study of beta chain features in type 1 diabetes. Notes on the study in general: Moderately but significantly shorter TCRB CDR3s were found in Type 1 diabetes patients in all four CD4+ subsets.

No cognate antigen is known for these TCRs. Investigators reverse transcribed all isolated RNA, so they sequenced expressed TCRB transcripts. Method: immunoSEQ multiplex PCR; TCRdb's copy keeps in-frame clones and lacks some. The sample consists of 200,000 to 300,000 clones, roughly 20% of them appearing once. What was sequenced was naive CD4+ T cells from blood. The source is a woman aged 40 to 50 with type 1 diabetes.

V gene TRBV15 combines with J gene TRBJ1-2, with TRBD1 matching over 8 bases. This CDR3 is 16 amino acids long. Germline-derived CDR1 and CDR2 are LNHNV and YYDKDF (reference sequence). V trimming: 1 base; J trimming: 0 bases; junction bases outside the gene matches: 4. The CDR3, as DNA: TGTGCCACCAGCAGAGCGGGACAGGCAGCTAACTATGGCTACACCTTC. It translates to CATSRAGQAANYGYTF.

V usage is TRBV4-2 and J usage is TRBJ1-5; maybe TRBD1 (5 bases). The CDR3 has 14 residues. Germline V gene data show CDR1 as LGHNA and CDR2 as YNFKEQ. V was clipped by 3 bases and J by 7 bases, with 13 bases between them. In nucleotides, the CDR3 is TGTGCCAGCAGCCAGAGGGGACTTTCCCAGCCCCAGCATTTT. Residues: CASSQRGLSQPQHF.

This clone turned up a few times. The rearrangement uses TRBV7-2 and TRBJ2-7; 7 bases align to TRBD1. J was trimmed by 2 bases and V by 1 base; bases with no gene match: 5. The CDR3 is made up of 15 amino acids. The germline V gene has CDR1 SGHTA and CDR2 FQGNSA. CDR3 in amino acids: CASSLVGTDPYEQYF. The CDR3 region has the DNA TGTGCCAGCAGCTTAGTAGGGACAGATCCCTACGAGCAGTACTTC.

This clone turned up a few times. The genes are TRBV5-4 and TRBJ2-5; a weak D match, TRBD2 (6 bases). CDR3 length equals 14 residues. Trimming left V 0 bases short and J 5 bases short, with 11 bases between. CDR1 SGHNT and CDR2 YYREEE come from the germline V gene (reference sequence). This chain's CDR3 is CASSLAGDVETQYF. The CDR3 nucleotides are TGTGCCAGCAGCTTGGCGGGGGATGTCGAGACCCAGTACTTC.

Concerning this clone itself: Other DNA sequences in this specimen translate into the identical CDR3. This chain connects TRBV20-1 to TRBJ2-5; D gene ambiguous. The CDR3 length is 11 residues. V lost 3 bases, J lost 2 bases, and 4 bases lay in between. Per the germline V gene, CDR1 is DFQATT and CDR2 is SNEGSKA (reference sequence). Here the CDR3 reads CSASGQETQYF. The CDR3 bases are TGCAGTGCTAGCGGGCAAGAGACCCAGTACTTC.

The sample holds a few counts of this clone. The chain recombines TRBV2 with TRBJ1-4; no clear D gene. CDR3 length: 11 amino acids. The V gene's germline CDR1 is SNHLY and CDR2 FYNNEI. V lost 5 bases and J lost 7, with 5 bases in between. The chain's CDR3 is CASSPGEKLFF. The CDR3 coding sequence is TGTGCCAGCAGTCCAGGTGAAAAACTGTTTTTT.

This clone appeared a few times. The chain carries TRBV6-5 and TRBJ1-1, with unresolved D. CDR1 is MNHEY and CDR2 is SVGAGI in the germline V gene. V was pared by 0 bases and J by 8 bases, with 16 bases between. This CDR3 contains 15 residues. CDR3 bases: TGTGCCAGCAGTTACTCGAGGTGGGGAGGTAGGGAAGCTTTCTTT. The encoded protein is CASSYSRWGGREAFF.